What follows describes a single TCR beta chain. The data originate from a study of blood T cell repertoires in COVID-19. Study-level background: Collection of acute and convalescent COVID-19 samples took place in the United States, Italy and Spain. T cells, B-cell-depleted T cells, or PBMCs supplied cDNA or gDNA.

Per the germline V gene, CDR1 is LNHDA and CDR2 is SQIVND (reference sequence). This CDR3 has 16 amino acids. V lost 0 bases to trimming and J lost 6 bases, with 15 bases between them. In the original processing: The assay estimated nucleated cells by amplifying reference gene primers. Only in-frame clones appear in the TCRdb table, and some are missing; sequencing was by immunoSEQ multiplex PCR. For V, J and clone size, that table is used; D and trimming come from the DNA. Of fewer than 200,000 clones in the sample, approximately 80% were seen once. The clonotype comes from a woman of 80 years or more with active or convalescent COVID-19. V usage is TRBV19 and J usage is TRBJ2-1, with D hard to call. The specimen sequenced was peripheral blood. This chain's CDR3 is CASSIDLSFRGNEQFF. CDR3 in DNA: TGTGCCAGTAGTATAGACCTTAGCTTTCGTGGCAATGAGCAGTTCTTC.